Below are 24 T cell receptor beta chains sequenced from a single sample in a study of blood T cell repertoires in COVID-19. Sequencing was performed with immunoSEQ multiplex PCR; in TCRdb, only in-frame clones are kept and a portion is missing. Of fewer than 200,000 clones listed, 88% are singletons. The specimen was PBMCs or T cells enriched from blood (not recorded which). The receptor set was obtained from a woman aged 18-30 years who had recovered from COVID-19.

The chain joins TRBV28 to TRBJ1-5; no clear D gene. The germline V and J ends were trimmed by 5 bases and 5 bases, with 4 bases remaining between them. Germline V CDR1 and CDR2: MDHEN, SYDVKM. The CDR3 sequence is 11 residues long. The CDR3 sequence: CASSQYQPQHF. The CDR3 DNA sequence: TGTGCCAGCAGTCAGTATCAGCCCCAGCATTTT.

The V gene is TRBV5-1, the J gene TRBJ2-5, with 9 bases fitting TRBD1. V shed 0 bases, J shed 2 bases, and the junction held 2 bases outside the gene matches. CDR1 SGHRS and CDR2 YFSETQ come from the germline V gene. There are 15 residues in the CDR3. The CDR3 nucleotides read TGCGCCAGCAGCTTGGGGGGACAGGGACAAGAGACCCAGTACTTC. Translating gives CASSLGGQGQETQYF.

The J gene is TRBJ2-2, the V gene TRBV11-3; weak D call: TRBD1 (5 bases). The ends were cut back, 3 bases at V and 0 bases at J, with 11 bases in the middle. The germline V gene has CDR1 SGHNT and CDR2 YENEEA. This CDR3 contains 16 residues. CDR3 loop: CASSFSGPANTGELFF. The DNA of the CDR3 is TGTGCCAGCAGCTTTTCAGGGCCCGCGAACACCGGGGAGCTGTTTTTT.

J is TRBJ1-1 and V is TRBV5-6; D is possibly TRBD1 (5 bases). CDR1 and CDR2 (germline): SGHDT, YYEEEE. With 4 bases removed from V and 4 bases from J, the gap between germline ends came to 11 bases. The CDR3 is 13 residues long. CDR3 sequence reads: CASSVNRLTEAFF. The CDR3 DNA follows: TGTGCCAGCAGCGTAAACAGGCTCACTGAAGCTTTCTTT.

The CDR3 region has the DNA TGTGCCAGCAGTGAAAGCGGTTCTAACTATGGCTACACCTTC. This codes for CASSESGSNYGYTF. The chain employs TRBV6-1 and TRBJ1-2; D remains ambiguous. Germline V gene data show CDR1 as MNHNS and CDR2 as SASEGT. The CDR3 is made up of 14 amino acids. Trimming took off 2 bases at V and 0 bases at J, with 7 bases between the two ends.

CDR3 region: CASRRTGTGSPLHF. In DNA form, the CDR3 reads TGTGCCAGCAGACGGACAGGGACAGGGTCACCCCTCCACTTT. The V and J genes are TRBV2 and TRBJ1-6, with 9 bases fitting TRBD1. The CDR3 loop spans 14 amino acids. Trimming took 6 bases from V and 10 from J; bases not matched to a gene: 7. The V gene's germline CDR1 is SNHLY and CDR2 FYNNEI.

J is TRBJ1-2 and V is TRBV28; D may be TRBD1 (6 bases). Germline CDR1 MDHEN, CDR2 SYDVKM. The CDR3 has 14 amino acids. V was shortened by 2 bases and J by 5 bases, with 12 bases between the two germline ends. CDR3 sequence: CASSLGGQPYGYTF. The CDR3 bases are TGTGCCAGCAGTTTAGGCGGACAGCCATATGGCTACACCTTC.

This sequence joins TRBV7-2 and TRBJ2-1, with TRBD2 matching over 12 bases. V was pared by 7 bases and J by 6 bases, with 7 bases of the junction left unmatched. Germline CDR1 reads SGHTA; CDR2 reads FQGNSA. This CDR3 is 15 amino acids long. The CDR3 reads CASTSGLAGSNEQFF. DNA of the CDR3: TGTGCCAGCACCTCAGGACTAGCGGGAAGCAATGAGCAGTTCTTC.

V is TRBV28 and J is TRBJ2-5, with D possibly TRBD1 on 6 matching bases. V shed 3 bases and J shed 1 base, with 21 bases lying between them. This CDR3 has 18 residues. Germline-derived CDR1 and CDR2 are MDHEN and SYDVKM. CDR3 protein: CASSFPQDSLRLQETQYF. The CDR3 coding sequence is TGTGCCAGCAGTTTTCCTCAGGACAGCTTGCGCCTCCAAGAGACCCAGTACTTC.

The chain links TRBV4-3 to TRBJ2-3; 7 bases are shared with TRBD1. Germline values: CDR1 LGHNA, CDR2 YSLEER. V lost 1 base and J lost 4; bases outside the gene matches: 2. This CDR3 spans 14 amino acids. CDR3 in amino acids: CASSQGDSPDTQYF. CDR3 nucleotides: TGCGCCAGCAGCCAAGGGGACAGCCCAGATACGCAGTATTTT.

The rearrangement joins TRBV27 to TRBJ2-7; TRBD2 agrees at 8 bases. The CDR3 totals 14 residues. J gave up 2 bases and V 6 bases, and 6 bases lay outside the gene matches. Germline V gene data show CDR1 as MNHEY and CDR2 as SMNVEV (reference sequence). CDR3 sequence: CASSQTSGTYEQYF. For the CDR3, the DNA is TGTGCCAGCAGCCAAACTAGCGGAACCTACGAGCAGTACTTC.

Here the CDR3 DNA reads TGTGCCATCAGCTCTAAGGAACAGGGCGGAGCTTTCTTT. Translated, it gives CAISSKEQGGAFF. The chain carries TRBV10-3 and TRBJ1-1; tentatively, D is TRBD1 (6 bases). CDR3 length equals 13 residues. CDR1 and CDR2 (germline): ENHRY, SYGVKD. Trimming cost V 6 bases and J 10 bases, with 18 bases left between them.

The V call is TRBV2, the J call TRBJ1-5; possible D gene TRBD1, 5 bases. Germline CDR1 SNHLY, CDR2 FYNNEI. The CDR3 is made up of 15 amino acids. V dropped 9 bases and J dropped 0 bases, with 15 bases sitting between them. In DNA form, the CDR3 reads TGTGCCAGTTGTCAGTCCAGGGCTAGCAATCAGCCCCAGCATTTT. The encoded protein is CASCQSRASNQPQHF.

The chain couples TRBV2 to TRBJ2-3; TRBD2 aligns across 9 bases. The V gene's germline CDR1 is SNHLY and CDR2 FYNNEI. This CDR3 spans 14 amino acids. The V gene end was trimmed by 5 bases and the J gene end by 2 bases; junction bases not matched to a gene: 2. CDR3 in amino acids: CASSLAGATDTQYF. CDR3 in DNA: TGTGCCAGCAGTTTAGCGGGGGCCACAGATACGCAGTATTTT.

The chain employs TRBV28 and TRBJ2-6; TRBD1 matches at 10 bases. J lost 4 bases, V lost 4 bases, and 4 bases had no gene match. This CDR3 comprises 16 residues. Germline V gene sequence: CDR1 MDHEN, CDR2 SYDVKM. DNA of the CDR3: TGTGCCAGCAGTTCCGGGACAGGGGACGGGGCCAACGTCCTGACTTTC. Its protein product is CASSSGTGDGANVLTF. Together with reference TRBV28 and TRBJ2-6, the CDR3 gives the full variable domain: DVKVTQSSRYLVKRTGEKVFLECVQDMDHENMFWYRQDPGLGLRLIYFSYDVKMKEKGDIPEGYSVSREKKERFSLILESASTNQTSMYLCASSSGTGDGANVLTFGAGSRLTVL.

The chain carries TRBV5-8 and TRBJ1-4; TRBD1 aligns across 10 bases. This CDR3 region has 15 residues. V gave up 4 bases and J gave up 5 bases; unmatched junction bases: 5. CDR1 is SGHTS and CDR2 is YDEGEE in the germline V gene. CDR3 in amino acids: CASSRPTGGNEKLFF. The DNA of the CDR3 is TGTGCCAGCAGCCGCCCGACAGGGGGCAATGAAAAACTGTTTTTT.

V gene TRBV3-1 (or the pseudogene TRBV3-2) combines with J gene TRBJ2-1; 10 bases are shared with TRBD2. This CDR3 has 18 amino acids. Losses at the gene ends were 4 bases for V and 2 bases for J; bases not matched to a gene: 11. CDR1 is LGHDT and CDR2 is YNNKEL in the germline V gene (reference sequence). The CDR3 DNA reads TGTGCCAGCAGCCGACCCTTTCTAGCGGGAGTCCCCTACAATGAGCAGTTCTTC. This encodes CASSRPFLAGVPYNEQFF.

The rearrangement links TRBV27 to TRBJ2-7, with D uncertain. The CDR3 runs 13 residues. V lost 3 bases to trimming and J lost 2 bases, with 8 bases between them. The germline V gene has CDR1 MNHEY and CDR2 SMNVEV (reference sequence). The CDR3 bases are TGTGCCAGCAGTTTCCAACTCGCCTACGAGCAGTACTTC. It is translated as CASSFQLAYEQYF.

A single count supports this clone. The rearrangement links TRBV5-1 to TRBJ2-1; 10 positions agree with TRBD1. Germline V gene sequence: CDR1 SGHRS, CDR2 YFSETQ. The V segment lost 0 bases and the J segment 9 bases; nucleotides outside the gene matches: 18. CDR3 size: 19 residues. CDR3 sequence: CASSLGDRGLSGSYSEQFF. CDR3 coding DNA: TGCGCCAGCAGCTTGGGAGACAGGGGGCTGAGCGGGAGTTACTCTGAGCAGTTCTTC.

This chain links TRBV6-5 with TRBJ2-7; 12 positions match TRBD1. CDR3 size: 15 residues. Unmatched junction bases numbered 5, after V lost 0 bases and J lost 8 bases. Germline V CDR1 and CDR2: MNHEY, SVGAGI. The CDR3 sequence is CASSYSGDRGQQQYF. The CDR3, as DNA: TGTGCCAGCAGTTACTCGGGGGACAGGGGGCAACAGCAGTACTTC.

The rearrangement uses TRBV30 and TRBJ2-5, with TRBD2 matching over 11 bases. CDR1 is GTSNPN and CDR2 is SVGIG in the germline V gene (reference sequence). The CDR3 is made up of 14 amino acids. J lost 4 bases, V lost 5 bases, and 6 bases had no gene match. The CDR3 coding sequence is TGTGCCTGGGGCCCTGGACTAGCGGGAGAGACCCAGTACTTC. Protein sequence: CAWGPGLAGETQYF. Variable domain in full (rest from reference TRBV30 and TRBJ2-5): SQTIHQWPATLVQPVGSPLSLECTVEGTSNPNLYWYRQAAGRGLQLLFYSVGIGQISSEVPQNLSASRPQDRQFILSSKKLLLSDSGFYLCAWGPGLAGETQYFGPGTRLLVL.

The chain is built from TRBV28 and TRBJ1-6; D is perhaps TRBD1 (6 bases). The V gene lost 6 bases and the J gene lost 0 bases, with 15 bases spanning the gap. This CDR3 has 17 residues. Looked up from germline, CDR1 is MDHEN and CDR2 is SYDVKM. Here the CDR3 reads CASSPRGGGSYNSPLHF. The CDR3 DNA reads TGTGCCAGCAGCCCTAGGGGAGGGGGCTCCTATAATTCACCCCTCCACTTT.

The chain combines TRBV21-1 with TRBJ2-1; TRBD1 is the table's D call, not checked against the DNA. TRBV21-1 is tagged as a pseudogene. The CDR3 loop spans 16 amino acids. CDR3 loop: CASVNKQGASYNEQFF. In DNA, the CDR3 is TGTGCCAGCGTAAACAAACAGGGGGCCTCCTACAATGAGCAGTTCTTC.

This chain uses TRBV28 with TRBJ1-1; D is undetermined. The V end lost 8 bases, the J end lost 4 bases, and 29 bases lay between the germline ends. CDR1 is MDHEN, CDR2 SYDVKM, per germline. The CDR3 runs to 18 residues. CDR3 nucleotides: TGTGCCAGCGCTAGCCCCACCCCACACGCCCAGAAGGGCACTGAAGCTTTCTTT. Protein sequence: CASASPTPHAQKGTEAFF. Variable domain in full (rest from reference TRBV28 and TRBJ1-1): DVKVTQSSRYLVKRTGEKVFLECVQDMDHENMFWYRQDPGLGLRLIYFSYDVKMKEKGDIPEGYSVSREKKERFSLILESASTNQTSMYLCASASPTPHAQKGTEAFFGQGTRLTVV.